Listed here is a single T cell receptor beta chain. This CDR3 spans 11 amino acids. The V gene's germline CDR1 is SGHNT and CDR2 YYREEE (reference sequence). Trimming cost V 4 bases and J 6 bases, with 5 bases left between them. The sample is drawn from a study of blood T cell repertoires in COVID-19. On the study more broadly: Researchers got acute and convalescent COVID-19 samples from the United States, Italy and Spain.

Source study methods: How many nucleated cells were present was estimated from reference gene primer amplification. Sequenced by immunoSEQ multiplex PCR; TCRdb stores in-frame clones only, minus some. That table gives V, J and clone size, and the DNA gave D and trimming. The sample consists of 150,000 to 200,000 clones, around 80% of them appearing once. This receptor was obtained from a man in his 60s with acute or convalescent COVID-19. The sample consisted of peripheral blood. The rearrangement joins TRBV5-4 to TRBJ2-1; no definite D call. This chain's CDR3 is CASSRLNEQFF. The DNA for the CDR3 is TGTGCCAGCAGCAGACTCAATGAGCAGTTCTTC.